This entry lists 9 T cell receptor beta chains sequenced from one sample in a study of blood T cell repertoires in COVID-19 (dated by TCRdb to 2018 to 2021). The library was generated by the immunoSEQ multiplex PCR assay. TCRdb's version of the immuneACCESS table is confined to in-frame rearrangements and falls short of the full clone set. An unresolved V gene accounts for under half of the shortfall where checked; the remainder is of unknown origin. Within this sample are about 180,000 clones, with approximately 90% of them counted one time only. Around 1.6% of the sample is taken by the ten largest. The sequencing sample was made of peripheral blood. These receptor sequences come from a woman between 50 and 59 years old with acute or convalescent COVID-19.

With regard to this clone: One end of the junction does not line up with germline, which may come from a read error. The chain has TRBV3-1 (or the pseudogene TRBV3-2) and TRBJ2-2; 7 bases fit TRBD2. The CDR3 runs 17 residues. The germline V gene encodes CDR1 LGHDT and CDR2 YNNKEL (reference sequence). CDR3 sequence: CASIQDPGGLNTGELFF. The DNA for the CDR3 is TGTGCCAGCATCCAAGATCCGGGGGGATTGAACACCGGGGAGCTGTTTTTT.

This chain uses TRBV7-2 with TRBJ1-2; the match to TRBD1 covers 7 bases. The CDR3 runs to 14 residues. CDR1 and CDR2 from the germline V gene are SGHTA and FQGNSA. V dropped 4 bases and J dropped 3; count of bases not matched to a gene: 5. In DNA, the CDR3 is TGTGCCAGCAGCTCACAGGGGATCGACTATGGCTACACCTTC. Translated: CASSSQGIDYGYTF.

The rearrangement uses TRBV28 and TRBJ1-1; D is ambiguous. The CDR3 is made up of 11 amino acids. The germline V gene encodes CDR1 MDHEN and CDR2 SYDVKM. Trimming removed 6 bases at V and 8 bases at J, with 10 bases between. The CDR3 protein is CASRGVGEAFF. Here the CDR3 DNA reads TGTGCCAGCAGGGGAGTGGGCGAAGCTTTCTTT.

This clone was counted a single time. The J gene is TRBJ2-1, the V gene TRBV21-1; the table's D call TRBD1 went unverified against the DNA. TRBV21-1 is a listed pseudogene. The CDR3 consists of 12 residues. Here the CDR3 reads CASSKDSGLKFF. For the CDR3, the DNA is TGTGCCAGCAGCAAAGACTCAGGTTTGAAGTTCTTC.

J is TRBJ1-1 and V is TRBV5-4; D is uncertain. The V and J ends lost 0 bases and 6 bases respectively, with 12 bases between them. The CDR3 contains 14 residues. The V gene's germline CDR1 is SGHNT and CDR2 YYREEE (reference sequence). The CDR3 DNA is TGTGCCAGCAGCTTGGCAGGCAAAGTGGCTGAAGCTTTCTTT. It specifies CASSLAGKVAEAFF.

The J gene is TRBJ2-3, the V gene TRBV5-5; 7 bases match TRBD2. Per the germline V gene, CDR1 is SGHKS and CDR2 is YYEKEE (reference sequence). The V and J ends lost 0 bases and 10 bases, in that order; junction bases with no gene match: 2. The CDR3 sequence is 12 residues long. The CDR3 sequence is CASSLVLAAQYF. DNA for the CDR3: TGTGCCAGCAGCTTGGTTCTAGCGGCGCAGTATTTT.

Here the CDR3 reads CASSLRVDNQNTEAFF. The CDR3 nucleotides read TGTGCCAGCAGCTTACGCGTGGACAACCAGAACACTGAAGCTTTCTTT. The V gene is TRBV7-8, the J gene TRBJ1-1; the D gene is possibly TRBD1 (5 bases). With 2 bases removed from V and 1 base from J, the gap between germline ends came to 14 bases. Germline V gene data show CDR1 as SGHVS and CDR2 as FQNEAQ. The length of the CDR3 is 16 residues. Drawing the rest from reference TRBV7-8 and TRBJ1-1, the complete variable domain is GAGVSQSPRYKVAKRGQDVALRCDPISGHVSLFWYQQALGQGPEFLTYFQNEAQLDKSGLPSDRFFAERPEGSVSTLKIQRTQQEDSAVYLCASSLRVDNQNTEAFFGQGTRLTVV.

CDR3 sequence: CASSPPKGMDGYTF. The CDR3, as DNA: TGTGCCAGCTCACCACCGAAGGGGATGGATGGCTACACCTTC. The gene calls are TRBV18 and TRBJ1-2; weak D call: TRBD1 (5 bases). This CDR3 is built from 14 residues. Germline V CDR1 and CDR2: KGHSH, LQKENI. Deletions cut 0 bases from V and 6 bases from J, with 11 bases between.

This rearrangement joins TRBV27 to TRBJ2-7; TRBD2 might be the D (5 bases). The CDR3 covers 13 residues. V lost 5 bases and J lost 2, with 10 bases in between. Germline-derived CDR1 and CDR2 are MNHEY and SMNVEV (reference sequence). CDR3: CASSPSGTYEQYF. The CDR3, as DNA: TGTGCCAGCAGTCCCTCGGGGACCTACGAGCAGTACTTC.